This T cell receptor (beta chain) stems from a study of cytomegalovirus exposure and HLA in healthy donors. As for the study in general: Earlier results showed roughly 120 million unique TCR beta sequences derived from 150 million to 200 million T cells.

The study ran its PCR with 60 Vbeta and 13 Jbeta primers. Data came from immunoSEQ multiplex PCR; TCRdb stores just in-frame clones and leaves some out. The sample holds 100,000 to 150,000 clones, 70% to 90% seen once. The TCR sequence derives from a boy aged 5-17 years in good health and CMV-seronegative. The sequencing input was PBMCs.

The CDR3, as DNA: TGTGCCAGCAGCTCAGGAGCCCGGGACAGGGTCTCTGGGGCCAACGTCCTGACTTTC. Protein: CASSSGARDRVSGANVLTF. This sequence joins TRBV7-3 and TRBJ2-6; 9 bases align to TRBD1. CDR1 and CDR2 (germline): SGHTA, FQGTGA. V shed 4 bases, J shed 0 bases, and the junction held 10 bases outside the gene matches. The CDR3 contains 19 residues.